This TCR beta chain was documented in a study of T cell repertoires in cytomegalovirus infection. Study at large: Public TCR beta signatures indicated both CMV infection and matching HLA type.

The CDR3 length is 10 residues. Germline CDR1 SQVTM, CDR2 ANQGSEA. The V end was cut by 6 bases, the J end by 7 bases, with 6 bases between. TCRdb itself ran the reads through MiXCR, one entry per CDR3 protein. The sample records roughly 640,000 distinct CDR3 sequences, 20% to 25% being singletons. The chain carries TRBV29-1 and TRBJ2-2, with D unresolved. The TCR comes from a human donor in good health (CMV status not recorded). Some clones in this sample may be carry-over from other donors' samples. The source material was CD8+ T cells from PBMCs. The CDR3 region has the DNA TGCAGCGTAAAACTCGGGGAGCTGTTTTTT. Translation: CSVKLGELFF.